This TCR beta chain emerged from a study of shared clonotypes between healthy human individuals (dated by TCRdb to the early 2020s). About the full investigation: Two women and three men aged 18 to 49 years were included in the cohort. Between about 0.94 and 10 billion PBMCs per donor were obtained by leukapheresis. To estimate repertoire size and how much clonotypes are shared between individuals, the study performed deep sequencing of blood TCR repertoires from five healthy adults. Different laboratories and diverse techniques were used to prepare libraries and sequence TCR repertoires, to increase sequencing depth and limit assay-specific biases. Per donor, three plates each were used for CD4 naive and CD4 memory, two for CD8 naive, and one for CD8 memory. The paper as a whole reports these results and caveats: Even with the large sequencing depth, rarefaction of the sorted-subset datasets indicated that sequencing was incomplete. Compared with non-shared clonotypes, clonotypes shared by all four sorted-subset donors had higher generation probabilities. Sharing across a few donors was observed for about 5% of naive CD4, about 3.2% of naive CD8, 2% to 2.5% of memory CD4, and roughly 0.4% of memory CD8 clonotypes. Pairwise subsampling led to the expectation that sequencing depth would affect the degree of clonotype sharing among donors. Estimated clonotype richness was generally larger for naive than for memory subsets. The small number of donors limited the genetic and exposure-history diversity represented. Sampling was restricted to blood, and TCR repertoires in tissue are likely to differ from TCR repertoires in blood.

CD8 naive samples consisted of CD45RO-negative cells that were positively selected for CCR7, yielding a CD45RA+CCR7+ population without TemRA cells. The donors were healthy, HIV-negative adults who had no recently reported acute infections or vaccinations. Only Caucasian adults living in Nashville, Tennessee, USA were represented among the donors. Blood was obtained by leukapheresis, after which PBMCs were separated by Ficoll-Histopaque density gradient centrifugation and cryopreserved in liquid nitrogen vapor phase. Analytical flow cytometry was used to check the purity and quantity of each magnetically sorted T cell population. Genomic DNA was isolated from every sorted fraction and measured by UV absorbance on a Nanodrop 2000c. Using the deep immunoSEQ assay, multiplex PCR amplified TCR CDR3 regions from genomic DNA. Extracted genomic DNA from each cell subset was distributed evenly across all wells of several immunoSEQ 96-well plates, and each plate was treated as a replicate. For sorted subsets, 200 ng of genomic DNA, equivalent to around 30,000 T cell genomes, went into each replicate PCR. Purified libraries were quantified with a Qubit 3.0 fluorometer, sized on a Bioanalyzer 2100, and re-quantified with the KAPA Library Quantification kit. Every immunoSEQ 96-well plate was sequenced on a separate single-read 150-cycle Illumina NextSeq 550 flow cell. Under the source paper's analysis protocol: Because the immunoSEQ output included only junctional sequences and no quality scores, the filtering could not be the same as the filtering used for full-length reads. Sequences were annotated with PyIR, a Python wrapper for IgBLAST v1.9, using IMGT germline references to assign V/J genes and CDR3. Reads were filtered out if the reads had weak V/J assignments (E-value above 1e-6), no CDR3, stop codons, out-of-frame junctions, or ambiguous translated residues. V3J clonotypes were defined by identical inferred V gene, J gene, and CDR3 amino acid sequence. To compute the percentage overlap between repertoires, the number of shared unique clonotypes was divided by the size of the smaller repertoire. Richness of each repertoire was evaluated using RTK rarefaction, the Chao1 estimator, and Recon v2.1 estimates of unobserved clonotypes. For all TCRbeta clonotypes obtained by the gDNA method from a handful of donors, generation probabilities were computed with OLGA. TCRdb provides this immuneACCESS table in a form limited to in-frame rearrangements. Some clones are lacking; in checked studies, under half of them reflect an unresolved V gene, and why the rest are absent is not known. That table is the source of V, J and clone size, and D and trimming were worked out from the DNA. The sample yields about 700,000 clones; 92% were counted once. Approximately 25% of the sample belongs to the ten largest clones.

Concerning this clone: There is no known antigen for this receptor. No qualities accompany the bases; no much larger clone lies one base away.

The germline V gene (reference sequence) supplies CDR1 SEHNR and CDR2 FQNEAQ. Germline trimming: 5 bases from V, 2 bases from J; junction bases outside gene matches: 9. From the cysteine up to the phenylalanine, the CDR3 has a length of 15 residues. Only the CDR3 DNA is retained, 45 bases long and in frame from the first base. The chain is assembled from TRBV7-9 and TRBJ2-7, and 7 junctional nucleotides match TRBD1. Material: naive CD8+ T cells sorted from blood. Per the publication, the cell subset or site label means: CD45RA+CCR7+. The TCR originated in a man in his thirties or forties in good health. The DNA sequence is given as TGTGCCAGCAGCCGCATTCGACAGGGAACCTACGAGCAGTACTTC. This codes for CASSRIRQGTYEQYF. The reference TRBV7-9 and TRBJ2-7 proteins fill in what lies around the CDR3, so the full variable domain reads DTGVSQNPRHKITKRGQNVTFRCDPISEHNRLYWYRQTLGQGPEFLTYFQNEAQLEKSRLLSDRFSAERPKGSFSTLEIQRTEQGDSAMYLCASSRIRQGTYEQYFGPGTRLTVT.